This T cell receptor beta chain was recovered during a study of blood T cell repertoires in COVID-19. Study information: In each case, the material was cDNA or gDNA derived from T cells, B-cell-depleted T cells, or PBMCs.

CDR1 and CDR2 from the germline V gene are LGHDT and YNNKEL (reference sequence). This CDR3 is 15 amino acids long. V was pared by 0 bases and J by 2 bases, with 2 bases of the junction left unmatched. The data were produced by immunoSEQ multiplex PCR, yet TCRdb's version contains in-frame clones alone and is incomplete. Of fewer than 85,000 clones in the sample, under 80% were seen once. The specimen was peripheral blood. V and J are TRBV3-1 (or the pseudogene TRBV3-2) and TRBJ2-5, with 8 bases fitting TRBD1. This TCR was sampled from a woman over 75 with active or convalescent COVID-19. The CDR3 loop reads CASSQENRGQETQYF. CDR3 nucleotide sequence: TGTGCCAGCAGCCAAGAGAACAGGGGGCAAGAGACCCAGTACTTC.